Below are 22 T cell receptor beta chains sequenced from a single sample in a study of naive and memory T cell subsets. The beta constant-region primer was an equimolar mix of two oligonucleotides covering TRBC1 and TRBC2. A single record per CDR3 protein comes from TCRdb applying MiXCR to the UMI-ligation and nested PCR reads. The sample lists 120,000 to 150,000 distinct CDR3 sequences, about a sixth occurring once. Sequenced sample: naive CD4+ T cells from blood. Receptor source: a human donor in good health.

J is TRBJ2-5 and V is TRBV4-1; a weak D match, TRBD2 (5 bases). This CDR3 has 13 residues. V lost 1 base and J lost 5, with 8 bases in between. Germline V lookup: CDR1 MGHRA, CDR2 YSYEKL. Here the CDR3 reads CASSQGGLETQYF. The CDR3 DNA is TGCGCCAGCAGCCAAGGAGGGTTGGAGACCCAGTACTTC.

The rearrangement links TRBV28 to TRBJ2-1; 12 bases map to TRBD2. Germline V CDR1 and CDR2: MDHEN, SYDVKM. This CDR3 is 17 amino acids long. The V gene end was trimmed by 3 bases and the J gene end by 9 bases; junction bases not matched to a gene: 12. The CDR3 region has the DNA TGTGCCAGCAGTTTGGCCGCTCTAGCGGGAGGGCCAGGTGAGCAGTTCTTC. It encodes CASSLAALAGGPGEQFF.

The CDR3 DNA sequence: TGTGCCAGCAGCCCCGGGTGGACTAGCGGGAGTTACGAGCAGTACTTC. Protein product: CASSPGWTSGSYEQYF. The chain employs TRBV11-2 and TRBJ2-7, with 13 bases matching TRBD2. With V trimmed by 5 bases and J by 4 bases, 8 bases remained unmatched. The CDR3 runs to 16 residues. Per the germline V gene, CDR1 is SGHAT and CDR2 is FQNNGV.

This sequence joins TRBV2 and TRBJ2-2; D ambiguous. V gave up 6 bases and J gave up 0 bases, with 8 bases separating them. Germline CDR1 reads SNHLY; CDR2 reads FYNNEI. This CDR3 has 14 residues. CDR3 DNA: TGTGCCAGCAGGATTTGGACGAACACCGGGGAGCTGTTTTTT. Translated: CASRIWTNTGELFF.

This clonotype was found a few times. The V gene is TRBV6-1, the J gene TRBJ2-7; TRBD1 agrees at 9 bases. Germline CDR1 is MNHNS and CDR2 is SASEGT. The V and J ends lost 7 bases and 1 base, in that order; junction bases with no gene match: 11. CDR3 length: 16 residues. CDR3 sequence: CASILVPGQGSYEQYF. CDR3 coding DNA: TGTGCCAGCATCTTAGTACCGGGACAGGGATCCTACGAGCAGTACTTC.

This sequence joins TRBV7-2 and TRBJ2-7; no clear D gene. Germline assignment: CDR1 SGHTA and CDR2 FQGNSA. Trimming cost V 3 bases and J 0 bases, with 9 bases left between them. This CDR3 region has 14 residues. CDR3 bases: TGTGCCAGCAGCTTGGACCCGTTCTCCTACGAGCAGTACTTC. It is translated as CASSLDPFSYEQYF.

The table lists this clonotype with a few counts. The V call is TRBV4-2, the J call TRBJ1-5; D gene uncertain. The V end was cut by 0 bases, the J end by 4 bases, with 7 bases between. Germline values: CDR1 LGHNA, CDR2 YNFKEQ. The CDR3 extends over 14 amino acids. The CDR3 DNA is TGTGCCAGCAGCCAAGATCGGAATAATCAGCCCCAGCATTTT. As protein: CASSQDRNNQPQHF.

The V gene is TRBV25-1, the J gene TRBJ2-5; D is possibly TRBD1 (6 bases). Germline CDR1 is MGHDK and CDR2 is SYGVNS. Trimming cost V 2 bases and J 0 bases, with 10 bases left between them. This CDR3 region has 15 residues. As DNA, the CDR3 is TGTGCCAGCAGTGAACTTACAGGGAACCAAGAGACCCAGTACTTC. Translation: CASSELTGNQETQYF.

This clonotype was counted a few times. CDR3 DNA: TGCAGCGTGGCGGGTACAGGGGGCGAGCGGAATGAGCAGTTCTTC. Its protein product is CSVAGTGGERNEQFF. This rearrangement joins TRBV29-1 to TRBJ2-1; TRBD1 aligns across 9 bases. This CDR3 region has 15 residues. Germline CDR1 and CDR2: SQVTM and ANQGSEA. The J segment lost 7 bases and the V segment lost 6 bases, leaving 13 bases of the junction unmatched.

This clonotype was picked up a small number of times. The chain carries TRBV7-2 and TRBJ2-3; 7 nucleotides align to TRBD1. This CDR3 is built from 15 residues. J lost 1 base, V lost 5 bases, and 6 bases had no gene match. CDR1 is SGHTA, CDR2 FQGNSA, per germline. As DNA, the CDR3 is TGTGCCAGCAGCCTGGACAGGAGCCGCACAGATACGCAGTATTTT. This encodes CASSLDRSRTDTQYF. The complete variable domain, with remaining parts taken from reference TRBV7-2 and TRBJ2-3, reads GAGVSQSPSNKVTEKGKDVELRCDPISGHTALYWYRQSLGQGLEFLIYFQGNSAPDKSGLPSDRFSAERTGGSVSTLTIQRTQQEDSAVYLCASSLDRSRTDTQYFGPGTRLTVL.

This clonotype showed up many times. The CDR3 DNA is TGCAGTGCTAGAGTCCCGGGACTAGCGCGTAATGAGCAGTTCTTC. It codes for CSARVPGLARNEQFF. V gene TRBV20-1 combines with J gene TRBJ2-1, with 10 bases fitting TRBD2. This CDR3 is 15 amino acids long. Germline values: CDR1 DFQATT, CDR2 SNEGSKA (reference sequence). V shed 1 base, J shed 7 bases, and the junction held 7 bases outside the gene matches.

The sample holds a few counts of this clonotype. The chain uses TRBV12-3 or TRBV12-4 and TRBJ2-7; 7 bases map to TRBD2. V shed 2 bases and J 0 bases; nucleotides not matched to a gene: 4. The CDR3 runs to 15 residues. This CDR3 is CASSLRGGSSYEQYF. The CDR3 region has the DNA TGTGCCAGCAGTTTACGTGGCGGGAGCTCCTACGAGCAGTACTTC.

This clonotype came up a few times. The chain combines TRBV20-1 with TRBJ2-7, with unresolved D. The CDR3 covers 14 residues. V lost 3 bases, J lost 2 bases, and 14 bases lay in between. CDR1 is DFQATT and CDR2 is SNEGSKA in the germline V gene (reference sequence). In DNA form, the CDR3 reads TGCAGTGCTAGTACAAACGGTTTTCCCTACGAGCAGTACTTC. Translated: CSASTNGFPYEQYF.

This chain joins TRBV20-1 and TRBJ2-2; a possible D gene is TRBD1 (6 bases). The CDR3 loop spans 15 amino acids. From germline, CDR1 is DFQATT and CDR2 SNEGSKA (reference sequence). CDR3 nucleotide sequence: TGCAGCTCCAGTGGTCTGGCAGGGGACACCGGGGAGCTGTTTTTT. This codes for CSSSGLAGDTGELFF.

The rearrangement uses TRBV5-1 and TRBJ1-6; D is possibly TRBD1 (5 bases). Deletions cut 0 bases from V and 7 bases from J, with 11 bases between. From germline, CDR1 is SGHRS and CDR2 YFSETQ. CDR3 size: 15 residues. The CDR3 loop reads CASSLVGTDNSPLHF. The CDR3 DNA is TGCGCCAGCAGCTTGGTTGGGACGGACAATTCACCCCTCCACTTT.

The sample holds a few counts of this clonotype. This rearrangement joins TRBV25-1 to TRBJ1-1, with 7 bases that match TRBD1. V lost 6 bases to trimming and J lost 5 bases; unmatched junction nucleotides: 12. CDR3 length: 15 residues. The germline V gene has CDR1 MGHDK and CDR2 SYGVNS. This CDR3 is CASRRDRAVGTEAFF. DNA of the CDR3: TGTGCCAGCAGGCGAGACAGGGCAGTAGGTACTGAAGCTTTCTTT.

This clonotype has a handful of counts. The rearrangement links TRBV20-1 to TRBJ2-1, with D possibly being TRBD1 or TRBD2 (6 bases each). V lost 3 bases and J lost 7, with 19 bases in between. CDR3 length: 15 amino acids. The germline V gene has CDR1 DFQATT and CDR2 SNEGSKA (reference sequence). CDR3 DNA: TGCAGTGCTAGCCCCGTACGGGGGCCGCGGAATGAGCAGTTCTTC. Its translation: CSASPVRGPRNEQFF.

The V gene is TRBV29-1, the J gene TRBJ2-7, with D unclear. The CDR3 extends over 11 amino acids. V dropped 3 bases and J dropped 3 bases, with 6 bases sitting between them. CDR1 and CDR2 from the germline V gene are SQVTM and ANQGSEA. The CDR3 sequence is CSVDTYYEQYF. The CDR3 DNA reads TGCAGCGTTGACACCTACTACGAGCAGTACTTC.

This chain connects TRBV28 to TRBJ2-7, with D maybe TRBD1 (5 bases). Trimming shortened V by 6 bases and J by 0 bases, and 15 bases separated the two germline ends. The CDR3 is made up of 15 amino acids. Germline V lookup: CDR1 MDHEN, CDR2 SYDVKM. This chain's CDR3 is CASSPGSPYSYEQYF. The CDR3 nucleotides are TGTGCCAGCAGCCCAGGGTCACCTTACTCCTACGAGCAGTACTTC. Full variable domain (remainder filled in from reference TRBV28 and TRBJ2-7): DVKVTQSSRYLVKRTGEKVFLECVQDMDHENMFWYRQDPGLGLRLIYFSYDVKMKEKGDIPEGYSVSREKKERFSLILESASTNQTSMYLCASSPGSPYSYEQYFGPGTRLTVT.

This clonotype was found a few times. This sequence may be a read error, since a much larger clone differs from it by one base. The V gene is TRBV5-4, the J gene TRBJ2-1; unclear D gene. Germline assignment: CDR1 SGHNT and CDR2 YYREEE (reference sequence). Deletions cut 2 bases from V and 5 bases from J, with 2 bases between. The CDR3 extends over 11 amino acids. The CDR3 reads CASSFNNEQFF. The CDR3 coding sequence is TGTGCCAGCAGCTTCAACAATGAGCAGTTCTTC.

The chain uses TRBV6-2 or TRBV6-3 and TRBJ2-3, with 10 nucleotides matching TRBD1. The CDR3 consists of 12 residues. The trim removed 10 bases at V and 7 bases at J, leaving 5 bases unmatched. CDR1 MNHEY and CDR2 SVGEGT come from the germline V gene. CDR3 DNA: TGTGCCACGGACAGGGGGAAGAATACGCAGTATTTT. Translated: CATDRGKNTQYF.

V gene TRBV12-3 or TRBV12-4 combines with J gene TRBJ2-7; 9 bases line up with TRBD1. V lost 8 bases to trimming and J lost 2 bases; unmatched junction nucleotides: 4. The CDR3 has 13 residues. The CDR3 here is CASRDRGAYEQYF. CDR3 DNA sequence: TGTGCCAGCCGAGACAGGGGGGCCTACGAGCAGTACTTC.